Listed below are T cell receptor beta chains from one sample, sequenced in a study of graft-versus-host responses after intestinal transplantation. Using immunoSEQ multiplex PCR, the repertoire was profiled, and TCRdb retains in-frame clones only, with some absent. This sample has roughly 7,800 clones, with 30% to 40% found just once. The input for sequencing was alloreactive CD4+ T cells from a mixed lymphocyte reaction culture, taken before intestinal transplant. These receptors all stem from a human patient who received an intestinal transplant. CDR3s include the opening cysteine and the closing phenylalanine or tryptophan. A D gene is named only where the DNA matches it firmly. Clone size is shown for a subset of rows, as once, few, many or a class of expanded clone.

d_gene	len	abundance	v_gene	j_gene	CDR3aa	CDR3nt
TRBD2	16	few	TRBV18	TRBJ2-3	CASSPPGLAVFDTQYF	TGTGCCAGCTCACCACCGGGACTAGCGGTTTTTGATACGCAGTATTTT
NA	14	NA	TRBV6-6	TRBJ1-1	CASSYTGRDTEAFF	TGTGCCAGCAGTTACACAGGGCGAGACACTGAAGCTTTCTTT
NA	14	few	TRBV5-8	TRBJ2-3	CASSLFSRRDTQYF	TGTGCCAGCAGCTTGTTTAGTCGGCGGGATACGCAGTATTTT
TRBD1	14	few	TRBV5-1	TRBJ1-5	CASSPTGGVKPQHF	TGCGCCAGCAGCCCCACAGGGGGAGTCAAGCCCCAGCATTTT
TRBD1	16	NA	TRBV5-1	TRBJ1-2	CASSLGPGTVHYGYTF	TGCGCCAGCAGCTTGGGCCCCGGGACAGTCCACTATGGCTACACCTTC
TRBD1	15	NA	TRBV5-4	TRBJ1-2	CASSFLGGSGYGYTF	TGTGCCAGCAGCTTTTTAGGGGGCTCGGGCTATGGCTACACCTTC
TRBD1	16	few	TRBV18	TRBJ1-1	CASSLLTGTRNTEAFF	TGTGCCAGCTCACTACTGACAGGGACACGTAACACTGAAGCTTTCTTT
TRBD1	15	few	TRBV7-2	TRBJ1-5	CASSLTGASPTPQHF	TGTGCCAGCAGCTTAACAGGGGCCTCACCGACGCCCCAGCATTTT
NA	16	NA	TRBV28	TRBJ1-5	CASSPRTEQGRQPQHF	TGTGCCAGCAGCCCCCGAACTGAACAGGGTAGGCAGCCCCAGCATTTT
NA	16	NA	TRBV18	TRBJ2-1	CASSPTIVYSYNEQFF	TGTGCCAGCTCACCTACTATTGTATACTCCTACAATGAGCAGTTCTTC
TRBD2	16	few	TRBV15	TRBJ2-3	CATSSASWTSANTQYF	TGTGCCACCAGCAGTGCTTCCTGGACTAGCGCGAATACGCAGTATTTT
TRBD2	14	NA	TRBV7-2	TRBJ2-7	CASSLGLPVYEQYF	TGTGCCAGCAGCCTGGGACTACCCGTCTACGAGCAGTACTTC
NA	16	few	TRBV5-1	TRBJ2-1	CASSLFVSLSYNEQFF	TGCGCCAGCAGCTTGTTTGTGAGCCTGTCCTACAATGAGCAGTTCTTC
NA	15	NA	TRBV28	TRBJ2-5	CASTPGGSGFETQYF	TGTGCCAGCACCCCTGGAGGGTCCGGTTTCGAGACCCAGTACTTC